The following is a T cell receptor (beta chain) sequence with its context. Its antigen is still unknown. Only in-frame clones appear in the TCRdb table, and some are missing; sequencing was by immunoSEQ multiplex PCR. The table records 100,000 to 150,000 clones, 90% of them present only once. The sample originates from a study of T cell responses to AZD1222 COVID-19 vaccine. Points from the study as a whole: Clonal diversity may have been underestimated, and the donors were mostly white British, with more females than males. Receipt of two AZD1222 doses was followed by a rise in Spike-specific TCR breadth and depth.

Germline CDR1 reads SEHNR; CDR2 reads FQNEAQ (reference sequence). Trimming removed 3 bases at V and 2 bases at J, with 12 bases between. The CDR3 contains 15 residues. This clonotype originated in an adult in good health. This chain links TRBV7-9 with TRBJ2-3, with D possibly being TRBD1 or TRBD2 (6 bases each). Sequencing was performed on peripheral blood, taken on day 0 of MenACWY control vaccination. This CDR3 is CASSFVRDNTDTQYF. The DNA for the CDR3 is TGTGCCAGCAGCTTTGTGCGGGACAACACAGATACGCAGTATTTT.